The 23 T cell receptor beta chains below come from one sample, sequenced in a study of T cells in Graves' hyperthyroidism and ophthalmopathy. It was RNA transcripts that yielded the amplified TCR beta CDR3 regions. Primed by the HTBI set, a first-round RT-PCR was run on the TCR CDR3. MiXCR, applied by TCRdb to the multiplex PCR reads, yields one record per CDR3 protein. Of fewer than 300,000 distinct CDR3 sequences in the sample, around 15% were seen once. The source material was blood. The receptor set was obtained from a woman aged 45-65 years with Graves' hyperthyroidism that later progressed to Graves' ophthalmopathy.

This clonotype was observed many times. The J gene is TRBJ1-1, the V gene TRBV15, with 9 bases identical to TRBD1. The V gene's germline CDR1 is LNHNV and CDR2 YYDKDF (reference sequence). V dropped 0 bases and J dropped 6; count of bases not matched to a gene: 8. The length of the CDR3 is 16 residues. For the CDR3, the DNA is TGTGCCACCAGCAGAGAGGGGACAGGGCGTAACGCTGAAGCTTTCTTT. Protein: CATSREGTGRNAEAFF.

Of note for this clonotype: Possible read error: a much larger clone is one base away. CDR3 amino acids: CASSPGLDFYNEQLF. CDR3 DNA: TGTGCCAGCTCACCAGGCCTAGACTTTTACAATGAGCAGCTCTTC. The V and J genes are TRBV18 and TRBJ2-1; D is ambiguous. The length of the CDR3 is 15 residues. Germline V gene sequence: CDR1 KGHSH, CDR2 LQKENI.

This clonotype was observed many times. The chain joins TRBV7-2 to TRBJ2-7; no definite D call. The germline V and J ends were trimmed by 1 base and 0 bases, with 4 bases remaining between them. The CDR3 spans 13 residues. Germline V gene sequence: CDR1 SGHTA, CDR2 FQGNSA. CDR3 region: CASSLEHSYEQYF. CDR3 DNA: TGTGCCAGCAGCTTAGAACACTCCTACGAGCAGTACTTC.

Turning to this clonotype: This may be a read error: a much more frequent sequence differs by one nucleotide. This rearrangement joins TRBV3-1 to TRBJ2-3; D uncertain. V shed 4 bases and J shed 6 bases, with 17 bases lying between them. The CDR3 is 15 residues long. Germline V lookup: CDR1 LGHDT, CDR2 YNNKEL (reference sequence). The CDR3 loop reads CASSRVILVGDTQYF. The DNA of the CDR3 is TGTGCCAGCAGCCGAGTTATATTGGTTGGGGATACGCAGTATTTT.

This clonotype was counted a few times. The chain joins TRBV20-1 to TRBJ2-2; D is perhaps TRBD2 (5 bases). Germline V gene lookup returns CDR1 DFQATT and CDR2 SNEGSKA (reference sequence). The ends were cut back, 0 bases at V and 1 base at J, with 15 bases in the middle. The CDR3 totals 17 residues. The CDR3 DNA sequence: TGCAGTGCTAGAGATCCCAAACTAGTGATGAACACCGGGGAGCTGTTTTTT. This translates into CSARDPKLVMNTGELFF.

This clonotype turned up a few times. V and J are TRBV6-1 and TRBJ2-5, with 8 bases aligning to TRBD1. The CDR3 consists of 14 residues. V gave up 5 bases and J gave up 5 bases; unmatched junction bases: 7. CDR1 and CDR2 from the germline V gene are MNHNS and SASEGT. CDR3 amino acids: CASSQDRVGETQYF. CDR3 in DNA: TGTGCCAGCAGTCAGGACAGGGTGGGGGAGACCCAGTACTTC.

Ten or more counts support this clonotype. This chain uses TRBV10-1 with TRBJ2-5; D gene uncertain. This CDR3 region has 13 residues. V shed 5 bases and J shed 3 bases, with 10 bases lying between them. CDR1 WNHNN and CDR2 SYGVQD come from the germline V gene (reference sequence). The CDR3 loop reads CASSPQWEETQYF. The CDR3 coding sequence is TGCGCCAGCAGTCCGCAGTGGGAAGAGACCCAGTACTTC.

This clonotype was seen at least ten times. The chain joins TRBV2 to TRBJ1-1; TRBD1 is a possible D gene (6 bases). The CDR3 runs to 13 residues. Trimming took 5 bases from V and 5 from J, leaving 12 bases between them. Germline V CDR1 and CDR2: SNHLY, FYNNEI. CDR3 DNA: TGTGCCAGCAGTAAGGGGGTCTGGACTGAAGCTTTCTTT. It translates to CASSKGVWTEAFF.

This chain joins TRBV13 and TRBJ2-5; a possible D gene is TRBD2 (8 bases). Germline V lookup: CDR1 PRHDT, CDR2 FYEKMQ (reference sequence). The CDR3 has 15 amino acids. The V end was cut by 5 bases, the J end by 4 bases, with 17 bases between. The CDR3 protein is CASSNRGSGRETQYF. CDR3 in DNA: TGTGCCAGCAGCAACAGGGGCAGCGGGAGAGAGACCCAGTACTTC.

This clonotype showed up many times. V usage is TRBV10-3 and J usage is TRBJ2-3, with 9 positions matching TRBD1. J lost 4 bases, V lost 6 bases, and 5 bases had no gene match. This CDR3 has 14 residues. CDR1 is ENHRY and CDR2 is SYGVKD in the germline V gene. Here the CDR3 reads CAIREQGAADTQYF. The CDR3, as DNA: TGTGCCATCAGGGAACAGGGGGCGGCAGATACGCAGTATTTT.

This clonotype was counted ten times or more. V gene TRBV12-3 or TRBV12-4 combines with J gene TRBJ1-3, with 10 bases matching TRBD1. The CDR3 extends over 13 amino acids. The V gene end was trimmed by 7 bases and the J gene end by 7 bases; junction bases not matched to a gene: 4. The CDR3 DNA is TGTGCCAGCACGACAGGGGGCTTTAACACCATATATTTT. Its protein is CASTTGGFNTIYF.

This clonotype has ten or more counts. CDR3 nucleotides: TGTGCCAGCAGTGAAGCGCCGGGACAAACGAACACTGAAGCTTTCTTT. Residues: CASSEAPGQTNTEAFF. The gene calls are TRBV6-1 and TRBJ1-1, with D possibly TRBD1 on 6 matching bases. From germline, CDR1 is MNHNS and CDR2 SASEGT. The CDR3 spans 16 residues. V lost 0 bases to trimming and J lost 1 base, with 12 bases between them.

The genes are TRBV6-1 and TRBJ2-1; the match to TRBD1 covers 8 bases. The CDR3 contains 15 residues. Germline CDR1 MNHNS, CDR2 SASEGT. V shed 9 bases, J shed 5 bases, and the junction held 12 bases outside the gene matches. In DNA, the CDR3 is TGTGCCAGTTCCGAGACGGGACAGGTGAACAATGAGCAGTTCTTC. It codes for CASSETGQVNNEQFF.

The table lists this clonotype with a few counts. This chain uses TRBV30 with TRBJ1-2; D unclear. V was pared by 2 bases and J by 6 bases, with 16 bases between. From germline, CDR1 is GTSNPN and CDR2 SVGIG (reference sequence). The CDR3 is made up of 14 amino acids. The CDR3 DNA reads as TGTGCCTGGAGTCCCTCGCCAGGTTTAAATGGCTACACCTTC. Protein sequence: CAWSPSPGLNGYTF.

In this sample, this clonotype turned up many times. The V gene is TRBV6-5, the J gene TRBJ1-1; D might be TRBD1 (5 bases). In germline, CDR1 is MNHEY, CDR2 SVGAGI. V was pared by 2 bases and J by 7 bases, with 8 bases between. The CDR3 spans 12 residues. The CDR3 sequence: CASSYGQGEAFF. The DNA of the CDR3 is TGTGCCAGCAGTTACGGGCAGGGTGAAGCTTTCTTT.

This clonotype was counted at least ten times. The V call is TRBV24-1, the J call TRBJ2-1; 12 nucleotides agree with TRBD2. This CDR3 region has 16 residues. Trimming at V came to 3 bases and at J to 7 bases, leaving 6 bases not matched to a gene. Germline V lookup: CDR1 KGHDR, CDR2 SFDVKD. The CDR3 region has the DNA TGTGCCACCAGTGATGCTAGCGGGAGGGCCCTGAATGAGCAGTTCTTC. Encoded protein: CATSDASGRALNEQFF.

This clonotype has a count of ten or more. The rearrangement links TRBV30 to TRBJ2-1; D is perhaps TRBD1 (6 bases). Germline V CDR1 and CDR2: GTSNPN, SVGIG (reference sequence). This CDR3 has 15 residues. V lost 2 bases and J lost 6, with 17 bases in between. The CDR3 loop is CAWSYQGLASNEQFF. The CDR3 coding sequence is TGTGCCTGGAGTTACCAGGGGCTAGCCTCCAATGAGCAGTTCTTC. The full variable domain, its missing parts supplied by reference TRBV30 and TRBJ2-1, is SQTIHQWPATLVQPVGSPLSLECTVEGTSNPNLYWYRQAAGRGLQLLFYSVGIGQISSEVPQNLSASRPQDRQFILSSKKLLLSDSGFYLCAWSYQGLASNEQFFGPGTRLTVL.

The chain couples TRBV2 to TRBJ2-3, with 10 bases that match TRBD2. The CDR3 is 16 residues long. Trimming took 7 bases from V and 9 from J; bases not matched to a gene: 16. Germline values: CDR1 SNHLY, CDR2 FYNNEI. CDR3 DNA sequence: TGTGCCAGCACCCCGCCGGGACTAGCGCGAAGGGACACGCAGTATTTT. Its protein is CASTPPGLARRDTQYF.

At least ten counts were recorded for this clonotype. The chain is built from TRBV27 and TRBJ2-7, with no clear D. Deletions cut 2 bases from V and 3 bases from J, with 17 bases between. From germline, CDR1 is MNHEY and CDR2 SMNVEV (reference sequence). The CDR3 is made up of 16 amino acids. The CDR3 bases are TGTGCCAGCAGTTTAAGGTTGCCGATGGACCTCTACGAGCAGTACTTC. Translation gives CASSLRLPMDLYEQYF.

This clonotype was picked up many times. The CDR3 reads CASSFPSGELFF. For the CDR3, the DNA is TGCGCCAGCAGCTTCCCCTCCGGGGAGCTGTTTTTT. This chain joins TRBV5-1 and TRBJ2-2, with D unresolved. The CDR3 sequence is 12 residues long. CDR1 and CDR2 (germline): SGHRS, YFSETQ. V dropped 2 bases and J dropped 6 bases, with 5 bases sitting between them.

The V call is TRBV7-9, the J call TRBJ2-7; the D gene is possibly TRBD1 (5 bases). Trimming cost V 4 bases and J 4 bases, with 20 bases left between them. Germline lookup yields CDR1 SEHNR and CDR2 FQNEAQ (reference sequence). This CDR3 has 16 residues. CDR3 residues: CASSYGAPLLIYEQYF. DNA of the CDR3: TGTGCCAGCAGCTATGGGGCCCCCCTCTTAATATACGAGCAGTACTTC.

For this clonotype: Since a much larger clone is just one base distant, this may be a read error. This rearrangement joins TRBV2 to TRBJ2-5, with D perhaps TRBD1 (6 bases). The CDR3 has 11 residues. Germline V gene data show CDR1 as SNHLY and CDR2 as FYNNEI. The CDR3 coding sequence is TGTGTCAGCAGTGAAGGACTGGGGACACACTTC. Translated, it gives CVSSEGLGTHF.

This clonotype was detected many times. The chain combines TRBV18 with TRBJ2-1, with no clear D. V gave up 6 bases and J gave up 3 bases, with 18 bases separating them. The germline gives CDR1 KGHSH, CDR2 LQKENI. The CDR3 covers 16 residues. CDR3 sequence (DNA): TGTGCCAGCTCGAGCCTCAAGACCATTTTCTACAATGAGCAGTTCTTC. This gives the protein CASSSLKTIFYNEQFF. Supplemented by reference TRBV18 and TRBJ2-1, the full variable domain reads NAGVMQNPRHLVRRRGQEARLRCSPMKGHSHVYWYRQLPEEGLKFMVYLQKENIIDESGMPKERFSAEFPKEGPSILRIQQVVRGDSAAYFCASSSLKTIFYNEQFFGPGTRLTVL.